The rows below give T cell receptor beta chains drawn from one sample of a study of blood T cell repertoires in COVID-19. Only in-frame clones appear in the TCRdb table, and some are missing; sequencing was by immunoSEQ multiplex PCR. The sample includes more than 85,000 clones, less than 80% of them seen just once. The sequencing sample was made of peripheral blood. These receptors were collected from a woman aged 50 to 60 with acute or convalescent COVID-19. Both conserved end residues are part of each CDR3. The D gene is left open where the match is weak. Rows give clone size only sometimes, using once, few, many, or a class for an expanded clone.

clone_size: -
d_call: -
v_call: TRBV18
j_call: TRBJ1-5
cdr3_aa: CASSPEGQPQHF
cdr3_nt: TGTGCCAGCTCACCCGAGGGCCAGCCCCAGCATTTT

clone_size: -
d_call: -
v_call: TRBV3-1/TRBV3-2
j_call: TRBJ1-5
cdr3_aa: CASSLSLGGYNQPQHF
cdr3_nt: TGTGCCAGCAGCCTGTCTCTCGGGGGATACAATCAGCCCCAGCATTTT

clone_size: -
d_call: TRBD1
v_call: TRBV15
j_call: TRBJ1-4
cdr3_aa: CATSRPGQGETNEKLFF
cdr3_nt: TGTGCCACCAGCAGGCCGGGACAGGGGGAAACTAATGAAAAACTGTTTTTT

clone_size: -
d_call: -
v_call: TRBV4-2
j_call: TRBJ2-5
cdr3_aa: CASSRGGAGLETQYF
cdr3_nt: TGTGCCAGCAGCCGTGGGGGCGCGGGCCTTGAGACCCAGTACTTC

clone_size: -
d_call: -
v_call: TRBV6-6
j_call: TRBJ2-1
cdr3_aa: CASTHSVARNEQFF
cdr3_nt: TGTGCCAGCACCCACTCGGTAGCGAGAAATGAGCAGTTCTTC

clone_size: -
d_call: TRBD1
v_call: TRBV28
j_call: TRBJ1-4
cdr3_aa: CASSRAGTGIGLREKLFF
cdr3_nt: TGTGCCAGCAGTCGCGCGGGGACAGGGATCGGGTTACGTGAAAAACTGTTTTTT

clone_size: -
d_call: -
v_call: TRBV30
j_call: TRBJ2-7
cdr3_aa: CACSLSSYEQYF
cdr3_nt: TGTGCCTGCTCTCTCAGCTCCTACGAGCAGTACTTC

clone_size: -
d_call: -
v_call: TRBV30
j_call: TRBJ1-1
cdr3_aa: CAWSEGGVGNTEAFF
cdr3_nt: TGTGCCTGGAGTGAAGGCGGAGTAGGGAACACTGAAGCTTTCTTT

clone_size: -
d_call: TRBD1
v_call: TRBV28
j_call: TRBJ2-7
cdr3_aa: CASSPGTGRSEQYF
cdr3_nt: TGTGCCAGCAGTCCCGGGACAGGGCGTAGCGAGCAGTACTTC

clone_size: -
d_call: TRBD1
v_call: TRBV27
j_call: TRBJ2-7
cdr3_aa: CASSPGTGIYEQYF
cdr3_nt: TGTGCCAGCAGCCCCGGGACAGGGATTTACGAGCAGTACTTC

clone_size: -
d_call: -
v_call: TRBV28
j_call: TRBJ2-6
cdr3_aa: CASSLWADSGANVLTF
cdr3_nt: TGTGCCAGCAGTTTATGGGCGGATTCTGGGGCCAACGTCCTGACTTTC

clone_size: -
d_call: TRBD1
v_call: TRBV3-1/TRBV3-2
j_call: TRBJ2-2
cdr3_aa: CASSQGQGAGELFF
cdr3_nt: TGTGCCAGCAGCCAGGGACAGGGGGCCGGGGAGCTGTTTTTT

clone_size: -
d_call: -
v_call: TRBV6-6
j_call: TRBJ1-2
cdr3_aa: CASSYPSGGGAYGYTF
cdr3_nt: TGTGCCAGCAGTTACCCCTCGGGAGGGGGTGCCTATGGCTACACCTTC

clone_size: few
d_call: TRBD2
v_call: TRBV28
j_call: TRBJ2-3
cdr3_aa: CASSWGTNAQYF
cdr3_nt: TGTGCCAGCAGTTGGGGGACTAATGCGCAGTATTTT

clone_size: few
d_call: -
v_call: TRBV3-1/TRBV3-2
j_call: TRBJ1-1
cdr3_aa: CASSQLRGNTEAFF
cdr3_nt: TGTGCCAGCAGCCAACTCAGGGGGAACACTGAAGCTTTCTTT

clone_size: -
d_call: TRBD1
v_call: TRBV28
j_call: TRBJ1-6
cdr3_aa: CASSSGSLRGVNSPLHF
cdr3_nt: TGTGCCAGCAGTTCCGGATCCCTCAGGGGGGTGAATTCACCCCTCCACTTT

clone_size: -
d_call: TRBD1
v_call: TRBV11-2
j_call: TRBJ2-7
cdr3_aa: CASSIDPGQNPQSRYEQYF
cdr3_nt: TGTGCCAGCAGCATCGATCCGGGACAGAACCCGCAAAGTCGCTACGAGCAGTACTTC

clone_size: many
d_call: -
v_call: TRBV27
j_call: TRBJ1-5
cdr3_aa: CASSLSGSQPQHF
cdr3_nt: TGTGCCAGCAGTTTATCAGGGAGCCAGCCCCAGCATTTT

clone_size: -
d_call: TRBD2
v_call: TRBV11-1
j_call: TRBJ2-3
cdr3_aa: CASSFFGGGGTDTQYF
cdr3_nt: TGTGCCAGCAGCTTTTTCGGGGGGGGTGGCACAGATACGCAGTATTTT

clone_size: -
d_call: TRBD1
v_call: TRBV5-1
j_call: TRBJ2-2
cdr3_aa: CASSGLRQGTNTGELFF
cdr3_nt: TGCGCCAGCAGCGGACTGAGACAGGGAACGAACACCGGGGAGCTGTTTTTT

clone_size: -
d_call: TRBD2
v_call: TRBV10-3
j_call: TRBJ2-3
cdr3_aa: CAISDRSGGADTQYF
cdr3_nt: TGTGCCATCAGTGATCGGAGCGGGGGGGCAGATACGCAGTATTTT

clone_size: -
d_call: -
v_call: TRBV12-3/TRBV12-4
j_call: TRBJ1-1
cdr3_aa: CASRGPGFSEAFF
cdr3_nt: TGTGCCAGCAGAGGGCCGGGGTTTAGTGAAGCTTTCTTT

clone_size: -
d_call: TRBD2
v_call: TRBV6-2/TRBV6-3
j_call: TRBJ2-7
cdr3_aa: CASSSWTSGDVEQYF
cdr3_nt: TGTGCCAGCAGTTCCTGGACTAGCGGGGACGTGGAGCAGTACTTC

clone_size: -
d_call: -
v_call: TRBV30
j_call: TRBJ1-1
cdr3_aa: CAWTDVSTGNTEAFF
cdr3_nt: TGTGCCTGGACCGACGTTAGCACAGGGAACACTGAAGCTTTCTTT

clone_size: -
d_call: -
v_call: TRBV29-1
j_call: TRBJ2-2
cdr3_aa: CSVEVRANTGELFF
cdr3_nt: TGCAGCGTTGAGGTCAGGGCGAACACCGGGGAGCTGTTTTTT

clone_size: -
d_call: -
v_call: TRBV2
j_call: TRBJ1-1
cdr3_aa: CASSETLRHFTEAFF
cdr3_nt: TGTGCCAGCAGTGAAACCCTCCGACACTTCACTGAAGCTTTCTTT

clone_size: -
d_call: TRBD2
v_call: TRBV3-1/TRBV3-2
j_call: TRBJ2-3
cdr3_aa: CASSQGLAGTSTDTQYF
cdr3_nt: TGTGCCAGCAGCCAGGGTCTAGCGGGGACTAGCACAGATACGCAGTATTTT

clone_size: -
d_call: -
v_call: TRBV3-1/TRBV3-2
j_call: TRBJ1-1
cdr3_aa: CASSQIQPNTEAFF
cdr3_nt: TGTGCCAGCAGCCAAATACAGCCGAACACTGAAGCTTTCTTT

clone_size: -
d_call: TRBD1
v_call: TRBV5-1
j_call: TRBJ1-4
cdr3_aa: CASRPAFGQGGEKLFF
cdr3_nt: TGCGCCAGCAGGCCCGCTTTCGGACAGGGTGGAGAAAAACTGTTTTTT

clone_size: -
d_call: -
v_call: TRBV12-3/TRBV12-4
j_call: TRBJ1-1
cdr3_aa: CASRLEIEEAFF
cdr3_nt: TGTGCCAGCAGGCTTGAGATTGAAGAAGCTTTCTTT

clone_size: -
d_call: -
v_call: TRBV27
j_call: TRBJ2-2
cdr3_aa: CASSFTVTGELFF
cdr3_nt: TGTGCCAGCAGTTTTACAGTCACCGGGGAGCTGTTTTTT

clone_size: few
d_call: -
v_call: TRBV7-8
j_call: TRBJ2-5
cdr3_aa: CASSPSSRTAYQETQYF
cdr3_nt: TGTGCCAGCAGCCCTTCCTCTCGGACAGCCTACCAAGAGACCCAGTACTTC

clone_size: few
d_call: -
v_call: TRBV7-2
j_call: TRBJ1-6
cdr3_aa: CASGLLGGVPNSPLHF
cdr3_nt: TGTGCCAGCGGACTCCTCGGGGGGGTTCCTAATTCACCCCTCCACTTT

clone_size: -
d_call: -
v_call: TRBV14
j_call: TRBJ2-7
cdr3_aa: CASSQARQGSYEQYF
cdr3_nt: TGTGCCAGCAGCCAAGCTAGGCAGGGGTCCTACGAGCAGTACTTC

clone_size: -
d_call: -
v_call: TRBV7-9
j_call: TRBJ2-1
cdr3_aa: CASTPVVAVSYNEQFF
cdr3_nt: TGTGCCAGCACCCCCGTCGTCGCAGTCTCTTACAATGAGCAGTTCTTC

clone_size: -
d_call: -
v_call: TRBV5-4
j_call: TRBJ1-1
cdr3_aa: CASSFKGDTEAFF
cdr3_nt: TGTGCCAGCAGTTTTAAGGGAGACACTGAAGCTTTCTTT

clone_size: -
d_call: TRBD1
v_call: TRBV5-1
j_call: TRBJ1-2
cdr3_aa: CASSLSGGKDGYTF
cdr3_nt: TGCGCCAGCAGCTTGTCAGGGGGCAAGGATGGCTACACCTTC

clone_size: many
d_call: -
v_call: TRBV9
j_call: TRBJ1-1
cdr3_aa: CASSVVRGTEAFF
cdr3_nt: TGTGCCAGCAGCGTAGTGAGAGGAACTGAAGCTTTCTTT

clone_size: -
d_call: -
v_call: TRBV6-5
j_call: TRBJ1-4
cdr3_aa: CVCGRAGTGEKLFF
cdr3_nt: TGTGTCTGCGGGAGGGCCGGCACAGGTGAAAAACTGTTTTTT

clone_size: -
d_call: -
v_call: TRBV7-6
j_call: TRBJ2-7
cdr3_aa: CASSQMGRAGDEQYF
cdr3_nt: TGTGCCAGCAGTCAAATGGGTAGGGCCGGGGACGAGCAGTACTTC

clone_size: -
d_call: TRBD1
v_call: TRBV7-9
j_call: TRBJ2-1
cdr3_aa: CASSQDRGEQFF
cdr3_nt: TGTGCCAGCAGCCAGGACAGGGGAGAGCAGTTCTTC

clone_size: -
d_call: TRBD2
v_call: TRBV7-9
j_call: TRBJ2-5
cdr3_aa: CASTPGGIKETQYF
cdr3_nt: TGTGCCAGCACACCGGGAGGCATCAAAGAGACCCAGTACTTC

clone_size: -
d_call: -
v_call: TRBV28
j_call: TRBJ1-1
cdr3_aa: CASSLNQGNTEAFF
cdr3_nt: TGTGCCAGCAGTTTGAACCAGGGGAACACTGAAGCTTTCTTT

clone_size: -
d_call: -
v_call: TRBV5-5
j_call: TRBJ1-5
cdr3_aa: CASSPDGQINQPQHF
cdr3_nt: TGTGCCAGCAGCCCGGACGGACAGATCAATCAGCCCCAGCATTTT

clone_size: -
d_call: TRBD1
v_call: TRBV11-2
j_call: TRBJ1-4
cdr3_aa: CASSASRGSGTGNEKLFF
cdr3_nt: TGTGCCAGCAGCGCGAGCCGAGGTTCCGGGACAGGGAATGAAAAACTGTTTTTT

clone_size: -
d_call: TRBD2
v_call: TRBV19
j_call: TRBJ2-1
cdr3_aa: CASSIASGLYNEQFF
cdr3_nt: TGTGCCAGTAGTATAGCTAGCGGGCTATACAATGAGCAGTTCTTC

clone_size: -
d_call: TRBD1
v_call: TRBV7-2
j_call: TRBJ2-5
cdr3_aa: CASSLTDRGETQYF
cdr3_nt: TGTGCCAGCAGCTTGACGGACAGGGGAGAGACCCAGTACTTC

clone_size: -
d_call: TRBD1
v_call: TRBV5-4
j_call: TRBJ2-7
cdr3_aa: CAASRGQTTYEQYF
cdr3_nt: TGTGCCGCGTCCCGGGGACAGACAACCTACGAGCAGTACTTC

clone_size: -
d_call: TRBD1
v_call: TRBV7-2
j_call: TRBJ2-1
cdr3_aa: CASSLGTGDNEQFF
cdr3_nt: TGTGCCAGCAGCTTAGGGACAGGGGACAATGAGCAGTTCTTC

clone_size: -
d_call: -
v_call: TRBV7-9
j_call: TRBJ1-4
cdr3_aa: CASSRDGRGEKLFF
cdr3_nt: TGTGCCAGCAGCCGAGACGGAAGGGGGGAAAAACTGTTTTTT

clone_size: once
d_call: -
v_call: TRBV3-1/TRBV3-2
j_call: TRBJ1-3
cdr3_aa: CASSQDRVAGNTIYF
cdr3_nt: TGTGCCAGCAGCCAAGACAGGGTAGCAGGAAACACCATATATTTT

clone_size: -
d_call: -
v_call: TRBV30
j_call: TRBJ2-7
cdr3_aa: CAWRGLSREQYF
cdr3_nt: TGTGCCTGGAGGGGACTGAGCCGGGAGCAGTACTTC

clone_size: once
d_call: TRBD1
v_call: TRBV4-3
j_call: TRBJ2-4
cdr3_aa: CASSQGTGDVQALIQYF
cdr3_nt: TGCGCCAGCAGCCAAGGGACAGGGGACGTTCAGGCCCTTATTCAGTACTTC

clone_size: -
d_call: -
v_call: TRBV4-1
j_call: TRBJ2-6
cdr3_aa: CASSQDLTPGANVLTF
cdr3_nt: TGCGCCAGCAGCCAAGATCTAACCCCCGGGGCCAACGTCCTGACTTTC

clone_size: -
d_call: TRBD1
v_call: TRBV7-9
j_call: TRBJ2-7
cdr3_aa: CASSLSDRYYEQYF
cdr3_nt: TGTGCCAGCAGCTTGTCGGACAGGTACTACGAGCAGTACTTC

clone_size: -
d_call: -
v_call: TRBV4-3
j_call: TRBJ1-3
cdr3_aa: CASSSGSSSGNTIYF
cdr3_nt: TGCGCCAGCAGCTCAGGGTCCTCCTCTGGAAACACCATATATTTT

clone_size: once
d_call: -
v_call: TRBV4-1
j_call: TRBJ2-5
cdr3_aa: CASSRGFQETQYF
cdr3_nt: TGCGCCAGCAGCCGGGGCTTCCAAGAGACCCAGTACTTC

clone_size: -
d_call: -
v_call: TRBV2
j_call: TRBJ2-1
cdr3_aa: CASRASEGLRRFF
cdr3_nt: TGTGCCAGCAGGGCTAGCGAGGGCCTTCGCCGGTTCTTC